One sample yielded the 23 T cell receptor beta chains listed below, sequenced in a study of OX40 agonist ivuxolimab in advanced cancers. Repertoires were generated with immunoSEQ multiplex PCR, while TCRdb's copy carries only in-frame clones and drops some. This sample has tens of thousands of clones, with approximately 79% found just once. Sequenced here: CD4+ or CD8+ T cells sorted from blood, sampled in a trial of the OX40 agonist ivuxolimab. The receptor source for this set is an adult with an advanced solid tumor such as melanoma, head and neck, liver or kidney cancer.

This chain joins TRBV6-5 and TRBJ1-3, with D uncertain. The CDR3 length is 14 residues. Trimming stripped 7 bases from V and 0 bases from J, with 10 bases between. Germline loops: CDR1 MNHEY, CDR2 SVGAGI. The CDR3 loop reads CASTISLSGNTIYF. The CDR3 DNA is TGTGCCAGCACTATATCCCTCTCTGGAAACACCATATATTTT.

This chain uses TRBV28 with TRBJ2-3; 8 bases line up with TRBD2. Losses at the gene ends were 9 bases for V and 0 bases for J; bases not matched to a gene: 11. The CDR3 is made up of 16 amino acids. Germline CDR1 is MDHEN and CDR2 is SYDVKM. CDR3 region: CASPPLLAESTDTQYF. CDR3 coding DNA: TGTGCCAGTCCCCCCCTACTAGCGGAGAGCACAGATACGCAGTATTTT.

The rearrangement joins TRBV7-8 to TRBJ2-4, with D unresolved. The ends were cut back, 4 bases at V and 9 bases at J, with 22 bases in the middle. The germline gives CDR1 SGHVS, CDR2 FQNEAQ. The CDR3 is 16 amino acids. The CDR3 is CASSSIGPSLYGIQYF. The CDR3 region has the DNA TGTGCCAGCAGCTCAATAGGGCCCAGCCTCTATGGCATTCAGTACTTC.

This clone has only one observation. This rearrangement joins TRBV25-1 to TRBJ1-1; 8 bases are shared with TRBD1. With V trimmed by 5 bases and J by 9 bases, 14 bases remained unmatched. Germline V gene sequence: CDR1 MGHDK, CDR2 SYGVNS. This CDR3 region has 15 residues. The CDR3, as DNA: TGTGCCAGCAGTCCCGCCGGGCGGACAGGGTTTAAAGCTTTCTTT. Protein product: CASSPAGRTGFKAFF.

The chain carries TRBV14 and TRBJ2-5; 11 bases are shared with TRBD1. Germline V lookup: CDR1 SGHDN, CDR2 FVKESK. Unmatched junction bases numbered 9, after V lost 4 bases and J lost 2 bases. The CDR3 totals 17 residues. The CDR3 protein is CASSPGTGGVFQETQYF. CDR3 DNA: TGTGCCAGCAGCCCCGGGACAGGGGGAGTTTTTCAAGAGACCCAGTACTTC.

The J gene is TRBJ2-7, the V gene TRBV11-3; no firm D call. V lost 2 bases and J lost 1, with 9 bases in between. CDR3 length equals 14 residues. The germline CDR1 and CDR2 sequences are SGHNT and YENEEA. Here the CDR3 reads CASSLISESYEQYF. The CDR3 nucleotides read TGTGCCAGCAGCTTAATATCGGAGTCCTACGAGCAGTACTTC.

This clone has just a few counts. The V gene is TRBV30, the J gene TRBJ2-7; TRBD2 agrees at 11 bases. The V segment lost 3 bases and the J segment 3 bases; nucleotides outside the gene matches: 13. CDR3 length: 17 amino acids. Germline V gene sequence: CDR1 GTSNPN, CDR2 SVGIG (reference sequence). The CDR3 reads CAWRPPSGLAGLYEQYF. The CDR3 region has the DNA TGTGCCTGGAGACCTCCTTCCGGACTAGCGGGTCTCTACGAGCAGTACTTC. Filled out from reference TRBV30 and TRBJ2-7, the complete variable domain reads SQTIHQWPATLVQPVGSPLSLECTVEGTSNPNLYWYRQAAGRGLQLLFYSVGIGQISSEVPQNLSASRPQDRQFILSSKKLLLSDSGFYLCAWRPPSGLAGLYEQYFGPGTRLTVT.

The chain links TRBV7-8 to TRBJ2-1; 8 bases are shared with TRBD2. CDR3 length equals 16 residues. CDR1 is SGHVS and CDR2 is FQNEAQ in the germline V gene. V gave up 2 bases and J gave up 6 bases; unmatched junction bases: 9. The CDR3 region is CASSLRQRGNINEQFF. The CDR3 DNA reads as TGTGCCAGCAGCTTACGTCAGCGGGGGAACATCAATGAGCAGTTCTTC. Full variable domain (missing parts from reference TRBV7-8 and TRBJ2-1): GAGVSQSPRYKVAKRGQDVALRCDPISGHVSLFWYQQALGQGPEFLTYFQNEAQLDKSGLPSDRFFAERPEGSVSTLKIQRTQQEDSAVYLCASSLRQRGNINEQFFGPGTRLTVL.

This chain links TRBV6-5 with TRBJ1-1, with D tentatively TRBD1 (5 bases). CDR1 is MNHEY and CDR2 is SVGAGI in the germline V gene. With 2 bases removed from V and 2 bases from J, the gap between germline ends came to 9 bases. There are 14 residues in the CDR3. The DNA of the CDR3 is TGTGCCAGCAGTTACAGGGGCTCCAACACTGAAGCTTTCTTT. This encodes CASSYRGSNTEAFF.

The gene calls are TRBV29-1 and TRBJ2-5; 10 bases match TRBD1. V lost 0 bases, J lost 5 bases, and 6 bases stayed unmatched. Germline V gives CDR1 SQVTM, CDR2 ANQGSEA. This CDR3 contains 15 residues. This CDR3 reads CSVEEIDRGRETQYF. As DNA, the CDR3 is TGCAGCGTTGAAGAGATTGACAGGGGGCGGGAGACCCAGTACTTC.

Notes on this clone: This specimen includes other DNA sequences encoding the same CDR3. The CDR3 here is CASSFAIQETQYF. The CDR3 nucleotides are TGTGCCAGCAGTTTCGCTATCCAAGAGACCCAGTACTTC. The chain links TRBV27 to TRBJ2-5; D remains ambiguous. CDR1 MNHEY and CDR2 SMNVEV come from the germline V gene (reference sequence). With 3 bases removed from V and 1 base from J, the gap between germline ends came to 6 bases. This CDR3 is 13 amino acids long.

On this clone itself: This same CDR3 is encoded by further DNA sequences in the sample. The V and J genes are TRBV5-6 and TRBJ1-2; 7 bases align to TRBD1. The V gene's germline CDR1 is SGHDT and CDR2 YYEEEE. This CDR3 is built from 13 residues. V gave up 1 base and J gave up 6 bases; unmatched junction bases: 3. The CDR3, as DNA: TGTGCCAGCAGCTTGAGACAGGGAGATGGCTACACCTTC. Its translation is CASSLRQGDGYTF.

In its sample, this clone was seen a few times. The chain carries TRBV11-3 and TRBJ2-2, with 7 bases that match TRBD2. Trimming took 1 base from V and 5 from J; bases not matched to a gene: 16. The CDR3 is made up of 19 amino acids. Per germline, CDR1 SGHNT and CDR2 YENEEA. CDR3 coding DNA: TGTGCCAGCAGCTTAGCCCTTTTAGGGGCGGGAGAGTGGACCGGGGAGCTGTTTTTT. Encoded protein: CASSLALLGAGEWTGELFF.

V and J are TRBV25-1 and TRBJ1-2; TRBD1 matches 8 bases. The CDR3 loop spans 16 amino acids. The trim removed 9 bases at V and 5 bases at J, leaving 17 bases unmatched. Germline CDR1 MGHDK, CDR2 SYGVNS. The CDR3 DNA reads TGTGCCAGTAGGATTGGGGACAGGAGTAATAGATATGGCTACACCTTC. This sequence encodes CASRIGDRSNRYGYTF.

Note on this clone: The sample has other DNA sequences that encode this CDR3 too. This chain joins TRBV6-1 and TRBJ1-5, with TRBD1 identical over 8 bases. The trim removed 4 bases at V and 3 bases at J, leaving 2 bases unmatched. The CDR3 extends over 14 amino acids. Germline V gene sequence: CDR1 MNHNS, CDR2 SASEGT. For the CDR3, the DNA is TGTGCCAGCAGTGTCCAGGGGGCCAATCAGCCCCAGCATTTT. This gives the protein CASSVQGANQPQHF.

The rearrangement uses TRBV19 and TRBJ1-2; a possible D gene is TRBD1 (5 bases). Germline lookup yields CDR1 LNHDA and CDR2 SQIVND (reference sequence). Trimming cost V 5 bases and J 6 bases, with 13 bases left between them. This CDR3 has 13 amino acids. The CDR3 is CASSLQDGDGYTF. As DNA, the CDR3 is TGTGCCAGTAGTCTACAGGACGGTGATGGCTACACCTTC.

In its sample, this clone was seen a few times. CDR3 coding DNA: TGTGCCAGCACCATGGCCGGGACAACAAGCTCCTACAATGAGCAGTTCTTC. Translated, it gives CASTMAGTTSSYNEQFF. The J gene is TRBJ2-1, the V gene TRBV28, with a weak D call TRBD1 (6 bases). V was cut by 7 bases and J by 0 bases, with 19 bases left in between. The CDR3 is made up of 17 amino acids. Germline V CDR1 and CDR2: MDHEN, SYDVKM.

The chain combines TRBV7-2 with TRBJ2-3, with 7 bases that match TRBD2. This CDR3 has 15 amino acids. Per germline, CDR1 SGHTA and CDR2 FQGNSA. V dropped 6 bases and J dropped 4; count of bases not matched to a gene: 10. This CDR3 is CASRQAGVPSDTQYF. DNA for the CDR3: TGTGCCAGCAGACAGGCGGGGGTTCCTTCAGATACGCAGTATTTT.

J is TRBJ2-5 and V is TRBV7-7, with D possibly called TRBD1 or TRBD2 (7 bases each). Trimming removed 5 bases at V and 4 bases at J, with 14 bases between. Per the germline V gene, CDR1 is SSHAT and CDR2 is FNYEAQ (reference sequence). This CDR3 is 14 amino acids long. The CDR3 sequence: CASSGAGGGETQYF. For the CDR3, the DNA is TGTGCCAGCAGCGGTGCAGGGGGGGGAGAGACCCAGTACTTC.

The chain carries TRBV5-1 and TRBJ1-6, with D possibly matching TRBD1 (5 bases). Germline CDR1 reads SGHRS; CDR2 reads YFSETQ. The CDR3 spans 14 residues. V lost 2 bases and J 8 bases, leaving 11 bases between the germline ends. CDR3 loop: CASSFAGGDSPLHF. The CDR3 bases are TGCGCCAGCAGCTTCGCCGGGGGAGATTCACCCCTCCACTTT.

V gene TRBV27 combines with J gene TRBJ2-7; 10 positions agree with TRBD2. V shed 2 bases, J shed 9 bases, and the junction held 16 bases outside the gene matches. The CDR3 is 17 residues long. Germline V gene sequence: CDR1 MNHEY, CDR2 SMNVEV (reference sequence). The CDR3 reads CASSLNPTSGARWVQYF. In DNA, the CDR3 is TGTGCCAGCAGTTTAAACCCCACTAGCGGGGCCCGCTGGGTGCAGTACTTC.

J is TRBJ2-1 and V is TRBV7-2; possible D gene TRBD1, 5 bases. This CDR3 has 15 amino acids. Germline-derived CDR1 and CDR2 are SGHTA and FQGNSA. V lost 5 bases to trimming and J lost 3 bases, with 14 bases between them. The CDR3 region has the DNA TGTGCCAGCAGCCTAGGACAAGCCATCTACAATGAGCAGTTCTTC. Protein: CASSLGQAIYNEQFF.

The chain employs TRBV6-6 and TRBJ2-7; D uncertain. This CDR3 contains 12 residues. The V gene's germline CDR1 is MNHNY and CDR2 SVGAGI (reference sequence). The V and J ends lost 6 bases and 3 bases respectively, with 9 bases between them. In DNA, the CDR3 is TGTGCCAGCAGGGCCCTCTTCTACGAGCAGTACTTC. It yields the protein CASRALFYEQYF.